The 15 T cell receptor beta chains in this list originate from one sample, sequenced in a study of T cell responses to AZD1222 COVID-19 vaccine. Sequenced by immunoSEQ multiplex PCR; TCRdb stores in-frame clones only, minus some. This table has approximately 99,000 clones, around 83% appearing once. Sequenced material: peripheral blood, taken on day 0 of AZD1222 vaccination. These receptors were taken from an adult in good health.

The genes are TRBV6-1 and TRBJ1-6, with 7 positions matching TRBD1. This CDR3 contains 16 residues. The junction had 7 bases not matched to a gene; V was cut back by 0 bases and J by 8 bases. Germline assignment: CDR1 MNHNS and CDR2 SASEGT. CDR3 sequence (DNA): TGTGCCAGCAGTGAAGCGCCGACAGGGTTACATTCACCCCTCCACTTT. This gives the protein CASSEAPTGLHSPLHF.

The V call is TRBV7-2, the J call TRBJ1-2; 7 positions agree with TRBD1. The CDR3 length is 14 residues. CDR1 and CDR2 (germline): SGHTA, FQGNSA. V trimming: 2 bases; J trimming: 3 bases; junction bases outside the gene matches: 3. In DNA, the CDR3 is TGTGCCAGCAGCTTAACAGGGGCGGACTATGGCTACACCTTC. Protein: CASSLTGADYGYTF.

V usage is TRBV28 and J usage is TRBJ1-2; D is undetermined. Trimming left V 6 bases short and J 8 bases short, with 16 bases between. The CDR3 totals 13 residues. CDR1 is MDHEN, CDR2 SYDVKM, per germline. The CDR3 region is CASSPTHMSGYTF. CDR3 in DNA: TGTGCCAGCAGCCCAACACACATGTCGGGCTACACCTTC.

The rearrangement joins TRBV20-1 to TRBJ1-5, with D unresolved. In germline, CDR1 is DFQATT, CDR2 SNEGSKA (reference sequence). Trimming left V 3 bases short and J 7 bases short, with 10 bases between. The CDR3 runs to 12 residues. The CDR3, as DNA: TGCAGTGCTAGTTGGATGGCGCAGCCCCAGCATTTT. It codes for CSASWMAQPQHF.

V gene TRBV3-1 (or the pseudogene TRBV3-2) combines with J gene TRBJ1-2, with TRBD1 matching over 10 bases. Germline CDR1 and CDR2: LGHDT and YNNKEL (reference sequence). This CDR3 is built from 17 residues. V lost 2 bases, J lost 6 bases, and 12 bases stayed unmatched. CDR3 protein: CASSQSGTGVFLDGYTF. In nucleotides, the CDR3 is TGTGCCAGCAGCCAAAGTGGGACAGGGGTTTTTTTGGATGGCTACACCTTC.

This clone was seen at least ten times. The rearrangement links TRBV5-8 to TRBJ1-1, with D perhaps matching TRBD1 (5 bases). Trimming removed 6 bases at V and 5 bases at J, with 17 bases between. Germline-derived CDR1 and CDR2 are SGHTS and YDEGEE. The CDR3 spans 14 residues. CDR3 sequence reads: CASIINGGWTEAFF. Here the CDR3 DNA reads TGTGCCAGCATCATTAACGGGGGGTGGACTGAAGCTTTCTTT. Supplemented by reference TRBV5-8 and TRBJ1-1, the full variable domain reads EAGVTQSPTHLIKTRGQQATLRCSPISGHTSVYWYQQALGLGLQFLLWYDEGEERNRGNFPPRFSGRQFPNYSSELNVNALELEDSALYLCASIINGGWTEAFFGQGTRLTVV.

This sequence joins TRBV5-1 and TRBJ2-1; 7 positions agree with TRBD2. With V trimmed by 3 bases and J by 2 bases, 11 bases remained unmatched. This CDR3 comprises 17 residues. Germline V gene data show CDR1 as SGHRS and CDR2 as YFSETQ. CDR3 sequence reads: CASSSPPGAGPYNEQFF. DNA of the CDR3: TGCGCCAGCAGCTCACCCCCGGGAGCGGGACCCTACAATGAGCAGTTCTTC.

The gene calls are TRBV7-2 and TRBJ1-2; no firm D call. This CDR3 has 13 amino acids. Trimming left V 4 bases short and J 6 bases short, with 12 bases between. Germline V gene lookup returns CDR1 SGHTA and CDR2 FQGNSA. The CDR3 is CASSSVVEHGYTF. The CDR3 bases are TGTGCCAGCAGCTCCGTCGTAGAGCATGGCTACACCTTC. The full variable domain, in which reference TRBV7-2 and TRBJ1-2 provide the parts outside the CDR3, is GAGVSQSPSNKVTEKGKDVELRCDPISGHTALYWYRQSLGQGLEFLIYFQGNSAPDKSGLPSDRFSAERTGGSVSTLTIQRTQQEDSAVYLCASSSVVEHGYTFGSGTRLTVV.

This chain connects TRBV20-1 to TRBJ2-7; no clear D gene. V lost 2 bases and J 3 bases, leaving 5 bases between the germline ends. Germline assignment: CDR1 DFQATT and CDR2 SNEGSKA (reference sequence). The CDR3 runs 11 residues. The CDR3 sequence: CSARLIYEQYF. The CDR3 DNA follows: TGCAGTGCTAGACTGATCTACGAGCAGTACTTC.

This chain uses TRBV4-1 with TRBJ1-2, with TRBD1 matching 9 bases. Germline V gene lookup returns CDR1 MGHRA and CDR2 YSYEKL. This CDR3 contains 15 residues. V shed 4 bases and J 8 bases; nucleotides not matched to a gene: 11. In DNA, the CDR3 is TGCGCCAGCAGCCGTCCCTCCGGGACAGGGCGAGGCTACACCTTC. Translated, it gives CASSRPSGTGRGYTF.

The genes are TRBV9 and TRBJ2-7; possibly TRBD2 for D (6 bases). Trimming took off 0 bases at V and 7 bases at J, with 17 bases between the two ends. CDR1 and CDR2 (germline): SGDLS, YYNGEE. This CDR3 is built from 15 residues. The CDR3 region is CASSVGRRGGDEQYF. CDR3 in DNA: TGTGCCAGCAGCGTAGGAAGGCGGGGAGGAGATGAGCAGTACTTC.

The CDR3 DNA follows: TGCAGTGCTAGTAACGTCGCAAATACGCAGTATTTT. Encoded protein: CSASNVANTQYF. J is TRBJ2-3 and V is TRBV20-1; unclear D gene. The V and J ends lost 3 bases and 7 bases respectively, with 11 bases between them. Germline-derived CDR1 and CDR2 are DFQATT and SNEGSKA (reference sequence). This CDR3 is built from 12 residues.

This chain uses TRBV2 with TRBJ1-2, with a weak D call TRBD1 (5 bases). Germline V gives CDR1 SNHLY, CDR2 FYNNEI. CDR3 length: 13 residues. V lost 3 bases and J lost 2, with 7 bases in between. For the CDR3, the DNA is TGTGCCAGCAGTGACAGACAGAACTATGGCTACACCTTC. Translation: CASSDRQNYGYTF.

Concerning this clone itself: Different DNA sequences within this sample yield the same CDR3. The J gene is TRBJ1-1, the V gene TRBV19, with D maybe TRBD1 (5 bases). The germline V gene has CDR1 LNHDA and CDR2 SQIVND (reference sequence). V lost 1 base and J 1 base, leaving 7 bases between the germline ends. The CDR3 spans 14 residues. CDR3 amino acids: CASSIGGGNTEAFF. DNA of the CDR3: TGTGCCAGTAGTATAGGCGGGGGGAACACTGAAGCTTTCTTT.

The rearrangement links TRBV7-9 to TRBJ2-3, with TRBD2 identical over 14 bases. V lost 5 bases, J lost 5 bases, and 6 bases stayed unmatched. The CDR3 has 16 residues. Germline V gene data show CDR1 as SEHNR and CDR2 as FQNEAQ (reference sequence). The CDR3 DNA is TGTGCCAGCAGCGAGACTAGCGGGGGGGCTGGAGATACGCAGTATTTT. Residues: CASSETSGGAGDTQYF.